This section outlines one TCR beta chain sequence together with its context. This CDR3 comprises 13 residues. Germline-derived CDR1 and CDR2 are MNHEY and SMNVEV (reference sequence). Unmatched junction bases numbered 7, after V lost 3 bases and J lost 13 bases. Profiling relied on immunoSEQ multiplex PCR, and the TCRdb table lists in-frame clones only, not all of them. The repertoire consists of about 80,000 clones, with approximately 97% occurring once and the leading ten covering more than 0.15%. The sample belongs to a study of technical replicates of blood from a few donors. V and J are TRBV27 and TRBJ2-3, with TRBD2 identical over 10 bases. Sample: T cells isolated from PBMCs. The clonotype originates from a human donor in good health. CDR3 nucleotide sequence: TGTGCCAGCAGTTTCCTAGCGGGGGAGGGGAAGTATTTT. Translating gives CASSFLAGEGKYF.